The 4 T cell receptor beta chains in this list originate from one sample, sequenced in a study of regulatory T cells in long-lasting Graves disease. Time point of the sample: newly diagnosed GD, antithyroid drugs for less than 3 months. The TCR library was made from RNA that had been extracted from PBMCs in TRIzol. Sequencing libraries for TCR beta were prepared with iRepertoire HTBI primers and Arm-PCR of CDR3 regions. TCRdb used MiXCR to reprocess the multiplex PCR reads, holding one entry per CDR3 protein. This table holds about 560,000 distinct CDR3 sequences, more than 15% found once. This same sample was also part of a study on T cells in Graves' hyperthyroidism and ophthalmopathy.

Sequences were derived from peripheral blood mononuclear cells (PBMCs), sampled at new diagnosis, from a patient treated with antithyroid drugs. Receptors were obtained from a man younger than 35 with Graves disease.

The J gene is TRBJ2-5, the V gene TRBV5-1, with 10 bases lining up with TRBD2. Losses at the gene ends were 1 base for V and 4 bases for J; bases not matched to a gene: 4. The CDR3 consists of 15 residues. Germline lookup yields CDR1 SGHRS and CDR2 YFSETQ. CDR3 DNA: TGCGCCAGCAGCTTGTCTAGCGGGAGCCCAGAGACCCAGTACTTC. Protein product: CASSLSSGSPETQYF.

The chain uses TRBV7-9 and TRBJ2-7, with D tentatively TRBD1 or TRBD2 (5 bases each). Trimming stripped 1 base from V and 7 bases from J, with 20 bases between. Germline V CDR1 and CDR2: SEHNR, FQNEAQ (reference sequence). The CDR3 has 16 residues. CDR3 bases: TGTGCCAGCAGCTTAGAAGAGTTGACCGGGGCTTGGGAGCAGTACTTC. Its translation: CASSLEELTGAWEQYF.

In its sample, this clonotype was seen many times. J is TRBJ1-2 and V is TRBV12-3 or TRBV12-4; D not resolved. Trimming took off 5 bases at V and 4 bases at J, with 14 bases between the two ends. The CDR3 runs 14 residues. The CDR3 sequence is CASSLSTTSYGYTF. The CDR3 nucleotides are TGTGCCAGCAGTCTATCGACAACCTCCTATGGCTACACCTTC.

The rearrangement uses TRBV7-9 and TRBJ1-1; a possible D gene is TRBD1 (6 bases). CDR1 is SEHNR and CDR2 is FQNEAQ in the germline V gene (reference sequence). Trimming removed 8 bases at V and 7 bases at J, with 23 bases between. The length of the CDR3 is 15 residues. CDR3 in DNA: TGTGCCAGCGGCATCGTTGGGGGGCTGAATGGTGAAGCTTTCTTT. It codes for CASGIVGGLNGEAFF.